This T cell receptor beta chain was identified in a study of blood T cell repertoires in COVID-19. Per the study methods: Nucleated cell counts were estimated from reference gene primer amplification. Clones were sequenced by immunoSEQ multiplex PCR, and TCRdb holds only the in-frame ones, with some missing. V, J and clone size reflect that table, while D and trimming were determined from the DNA. This table has roughly 500,000 clones, 80% to 90% appearing once. The CDR3 covers 16 residues. Germline CDR1 reads GTSNPN; CDR2 reads SVGIG (reference sequence). The germline V and J ends were trimmed by 2 bases and 3 bases, with 16 bases remaining between them.

This chain uses TRBV30 with TRBJ2-2, with a tentative D call TRBD1 (5 bases). The receptor's source is a human donor in a cohort sampled during active COVID-19. The sequencing input was peripheral blood. CDR3 sequence reads: CAWSRTRAGDTGELFF. DNA of the CDR3: TGTGCCTGGAGTAGGACCAGGGCAGGCGACACCGGGGAGCTGTTTTTT. The full variable domain, its missing parts supplied by reference TRBV30 and TRBJ2-2, is SQTIHQWPATLVQPVGSPLSLECTVEGTSNPNLYWYRQAAGRGLQLLFYSVGIGQISSEVPQNLSASRPQDRQFILSSKKLLLSDSGFYLCAWSRTRAGDTGELFFGEGSRLTVL.